This TCR beta chain is drawn from a study of OX40 agonist ivuxolimab in advanced cancers. Across the study: The study reported partial responses in three patients: one hepatocellular carcinoma, two cutaneous melanoma.

The CDR3 spans 14 residues. V was trimmed by 4 bases and J by 3 bases, leaving 10 bases between them. Germline loops: CDR1 MNHEY, CDR2 SVGAGI. This clone was recorded only once. The antigen is unknown. Whole-study findings and limits: The study observed clonal expansion of CD4+ and CD8+ blood T cells by week 6 at 0.1 to 3.0 mg/kg.

The data were produced by immunoSEQ multiplex PCR, yet TCRdb's version contains in-frame clones alone and is incomplete. The data contain tens of thousands of clones, about 93% of them seen just once; the ten biggest clones take up approximately 11%. This sequence was found in an adult with an advanced solid tumor such as melanoma, head and neck, liver or kidney cancer. This chain joins TRBV6-5 and TRBJ1-5; D is unresolved. Material: CD4+ or CD8+ T cells sorted from blood, obtained in a trial of the OX40 agonist ivuxolimab. The CDR3 region has the DNA TGTGCCAGCAGTTCCACATTTTCCAATCAGCCCCAGCATTTT. This encodes CASSSTFSNQPQHF.